The 18 T cell receptor beta chains reported below all come from one sample, sequenced in a study of early T cells in non-severe SARS-CoV-2 infection (dated by TCRdb to the early 2020s). Library preparation was by 5' RACE. Instrument on record: NextSeq 500. TCRdb reran the public reads through fastp at Q25 and MiXCR, keeping productive beta chains. Rows with one shared CDR3 protein collapse into an entry with the most common genes and DNA. This sample is represented by fewer than 85,000 distinct CDR3 sequences; roughly 15% of them were singletons. The ten largest make up nearly 4% of the sample. This specimen was whole blood, taken at baseline. The receptors originated from an adult who was a healthcare worker with PCR-confirmed SARS-CoV-2 infection or an uninfected control (not recorded which).

This clonotype was counted between two and nine times. The rearrangement links TRBV5-4 to TRBJ2-7; tentatively, D is TRBD2 (6 bases). Trimming took 4 bases from V and 6 from J, leaving 17 bases between them. The CDR3 contains 14 residues. Per germline, CDR1 SGHNT and CDR2 YYREEE (reference sequence). The CDR3, as DNA: TGTGCCAGCAGCCCGAAGACGGGAGAGGGCGAGCAGTACTTC. Encoded protein: CASSPKTGEGEQYF.

In its sample, this clonotype was seen a few times. V gene TRBV3-1 combines with J gene TRBJ1-1, with a possible D match to TRBD1 (5 bases). The CDR3 is made up of 12 amino acids. The germline CDR1 and CDR2 sequences are LGHDT and YNNKEL (reference sequence). The germline V and J ends were trimmed by 3 bases and 11 bases, with 13 bases remaining between them. The CDR3 is CASSQGEVRAFF. CDR3 DNA: TGTGCCAGCAGCCAGGGGGAGGTTCGGGCTTTCTTT.

This clonotype was detected only a few times. This chain joins TRBV28 and TRBJ1-5; D may be TRBD1 (5 bases). CDR3 size: 14 residues. Germline V gene data show CDR1 as MDHEN and CDR2 as SYDVKM. Trimming left V 5 bases short and J 6 bases short, with 14 bases between. Written as DNA, the CDR3 is TGTGCCAGCAGTCGGGGCAGGGATAGTCAGCCCCAGCATTTT. Translated, it gives CASSRGRDSQPQHF.

This chain connects TRBV20-1 to TRBJ1-1, with D perhaps TRBD1 (6 bases). The CDR3 is made up of 16 amino acids. Germline V lookup: CDR1 DFQATT, CDR2 SNEGSKA (reference sequence). Trimming removed 1 base at V and 1 base at J, with 16 bases between. This chain's CDR3 is CSARGTTGDKNTEAFF. The CDR3 DNA follows: TGCAGTGCTAGAGGCACGACAGGAGACAAGAACACTGAAGCTTTCTTT.

This clonotype was recorded many times. The chain carries TRBV7-9 and TRBJ1-1; 9 nucleotides align to TRBD1. Germline V gene data show CDR1 as SEHNR and CDR2 as FQNEAQ (reference sequence). The CDR3 length is 17 residues. Losses at the gene ends were 4 bases for V and 3 bases for J; bases not matched to a gene: 12. The CDR3 coding sequence is TGTGCCAGCAGCTCTACCCCGGGCACAGGGGGCGACACTGAAGCTTTCTTT. Translated: CASSSTPGTGGDTEAFF.

This clonotype was counted only a few times. The V call is TRBV2, the J call TRBJ2-3; the match to TRBD2 covers 8 bases. V gave up 6 bases and J gave up 4 bases; unmatched junction bases: 6. The germline V gene has CDR1 SNHLY and CDR2 FYNNEI. CDR3 length: 14 residues. Here the CDR3 DNA reads TGTGCCAGCAGACGGCGGGAGGTGGCAGATACGCAGTATTTT. Translation gives CASRRREVADTQYF.

The gene calls are TRBV6-6 and TRBJ1-2, with 10 positions matching TRBD1. The CDR3 has 16 amino acids. Germline CDR1 is MNHNY and CDR2 is SVGAGI (reference sequence). Germline trimming cut 2 bases from V and 7 bases from J; bases unmatched to any gene: 10. DNA for the CDR3: TGTGCCAGCAGTTACCTCCAGACAGGGGGCGAAGTTGGCTACACCTTC. Translation gives CASSYLQTGGEVGYTF.

This clonotype has ten or more counts. J is TRBJ2-5 and V is TRBV29-1; D gene ambiguous. The CDR3 covers 12 residues. The germline V gene encodes CDR1 SQVTM and CDR2 ANQGSEA. Trimming removed 3 bases at V and 10 bases at J, with 15 bases between. DNA of the CDR3: TGCAGCGTTGAGCTAGGGTCCGAGGACCAGTACTTC. Its protein product is CSVELGSEDQYF.

This clonotype was seen a handful of times. The rearrangement links TRBV12-3 or TRBV12-4 to TRBJ1-1, with D uncertain. V was trimmed by 4 bases and J by 3 bases, leaving 12 bases between them. This CDR3 comprises 14 residues. CDR3 amino acids: CASSYRSLHTEAFF. In nucleotides, the CDR3 is TGTGCCAGCAGTTACCGCAGCCTTCACACTGAAGCTTTCTTT.

This clonotype was detected a few times. V and J are TRBV29-1 and TRBJ1-1; TRBD1 is a possible D gene (5 bases). The germline CDR1 and CDR2 sequences are SQVTM and ANQGSEA. V was trimmed by 6 bases and J by 1 base, leaving 12 bases between them. This CDR3 contains 13 residues. For the CDR3, the DNA is TGCAGCGTACAGGTTTTAGAGAACACTGAAGCTTTCTTT. Translating gives CSVQVLENTEAFF. The full variable domain, rest sourced from reference TRBV29-1 and TRBJ1-1, is SAVISQKPSRDICQRGTSLTIQCQVDSQVTMMFWYRQQPGQSLTLIATANQGSEATYESGFVIDKFPISRPNLTFSTLTVSNMSPEDSSIYLCSVQVLENTEAFFGQGTRLTVV.

This clonotype showed up just once. The CDR3 sequence: CASSLGLAGAFGTDTQYF. The CDR3 coding sequence is TGTGCCAGCAGCCTCGGACTAGCGGGAGCGTTTGGGACAGATACGCAGTATTTT. This rearrangement joins TRBV11-1 to TRBJ2-3; 13 nucleotides line up with TRBD2. CDR1 and CDR2 from the germline V gene are SGHAT and FQDESV (reference sequence). There are 18 residues in the CDR3. The J segment lost 3 bases and the V segment lost 5 bases, leaving 11 bases of the junction unmatched.

This clonotype occurred many times. CDR3 sequence: CASARPDNEQFF. In DNA form, the CDR3 reads TGTGCCAGCGCCCGGCCCGACAATGAGCAGTTCTTC. The chain recombines TRBV6-6 with TRBJ2-1, with D hard to call. The CDR3 has 12 amino acids. Trimming shortened V by 8 bases and J by 5 bases, and 10 bases separated the two germline ends. Germline CDR1 MNHNY, CDR2 SVGAGI (reference sequence).

V is TRBV28 and J is TRBJ2-7, with 9 bases lining up with TRBD2. V dropped 4 bases and J dropped 1; count of bases not matched to a gene: 11. The germline V gene has CDR1 MDHEN and CDR2 SYDVKM. This CDR3 spans 17 amino acids. CDR3 bases: TGTGCCAGCAGTTCGCCGACTAGCGGCCCTGGGTCCTACGAGCAGTACTTC. It is translated as CASSSPTSGPGSYEQYF.

This rearrangement joins TRBV20-1 to TRBJ2-7; 9 bases match TRBD1. With V trimmed by 3 bases and J by 4 bases, 7 bases remained unmatched. CDR3 size: 14 residues. The germline gives CDR1 DFQATT, CDR2 SNEGSKA (reference sequence). CDR3 nucleotides: TGCAGTGCTAGTAGAACAGGGGGCGCTTACGAGCAGTACTTC. Translated, it gives CSASRTGGAYEQYF.

This rearrangement joins TRBV24-1 to TRBJ2-2; the D is unclear. Trimming removed 2 bases from V and 4 bases from J, with 4 bases in between. Germline V lookup: CDR1 KGHDR, CDR2 SFDVKD. This CDR3 comprises 13 residues. The CDR3 DNA reads TGTGCCACCAGTGATTCGAGCACCGGGGAGCTGTTTTTT. Translated: CATSDSSTGELFF.

The V call is TRBV18, the J call TRBJ2-7; tentatively, D is TRBD2 (6 bases). CDR1 is KGHSH, CDR2 LQKENI, per germline. Between the trimmed V and J ends, which lost 0 bases and 2 bases, there was a span of 11 bases. The CDR3 loop spans 15 amino acids. CDR3 sequence (DNA): TGTGCCAGCTCACCACCGGGACTTCCGGCCTACGAGCAGTACTTC. Translation: CASSPPGLPAYEQYF.

This clonotype showed up just a few times. This rearrangement joins TRBV29-1 to TRBJ2-3; 15 bases agree with TRBD2. CDR1 and CDR2 from the germline V gene are SQVTM and ANQGSEA. The CDR3 runs 16 residues. V was pared by 6 bases and J by 1 base, with 5 bases of the junction left unmatched. The CDR3 DNA is TGCAGCGTCGCGGGACTAGCGGGAGGCGGCACAGATACGCAGTATTTT. Protein sequence: CSVAGLAGGGTDTQYF.

The rearrangement joins TRBV11-3 to TRBJ2-2; the D is unclear. CDR3 length: 14 residues. Germline-derived CDR1 and CDR2 are SGHNT and YENEEA. Trimming pared 5 bases from V and 7 bases from J, leaving 14 bases between. Here the CDR3 DNA reads TGTGCCAGCAGCCCTCGACATGGAAGCGGGGAGCTGTTTTTT. It encodes CASSPRHGSGELFF.